The clone carrying this T cell receptor beta chain was picked up a small number of times. Its antigen is not identified. One entry per CDR3 protein results from TCRdb running MiXCR on the reads. The sample contains hundreds of thousands of distinct CDR3 sequences, about 33% of which appear only once. The CDR3 spans 13 residues. V was cut by 6 bases and J by 5 bases, with 14 bases left in between. Germline V gives CDR1 SGHTA, CDR2 FQGNSA. The record originates from a study of T cell repertoires in cytomegalovirus infection. The source material was cultured PBMCs, sampled from culture after CMV antigen stimulation. The origin of this receptor is a human donor in good health (CMV status not recorded). Some clones in this sample may be carry-over from other donors' samples. The genes are TRBV7-2 and TRBJ2-7; TRBD2 is a possible D gene (7 bases). CDR3 in DNA: TGTGCCAGCAGAAGGGGGGGCTTCGACGAGCAGTACTTC. Protein sequence: CASRRGGFDEQYF.